This passage covers 9 T cell receptor beta chains from one sample sequenced in a study of response to subunit inactivated influenza vaccine. TCRdb passed the RT-PCR reads through MiXCR, listing each CDR3 protein once. In the table there are about 520,000 distinct CDR3 sequences, roughly 7.6% of which are singletons. The source was PBMCs from blood, collected roughly 24 months after vaccination. The receptors stem from a man in his fifties or sixties who received an inactivated influenza vaccine.

This clonotype was observed a few times. The rearrangement links TRBV5-1 to TRBJ2-2, with TRBD1 as a possible D gene (5 bases). Trimming took off 0 bases at V and 0 bases at J, with 15 bases between the two ends. The CDR3 contains 18 residues. The germline gives CDR1 SGHRS, CDR2 YFSETQ. CDR3 sequence (DNA): TGCGCCAGCAGCTTGGGACAGCTGAAATATACGAACACCGGGGAGCTGTTTTTT. Translation: CASSLGQLKYTNTGELFF.

In its sample, this clonotype was seen a few times. The CDR3 coding sequence is TGTGCCAGCAGCGTAGTAGCCGGGCACACAGATACGCAGTATTTT. Its protein is CASSVVAGHTDTQYF. The J gene is TRBJ2-3, the V gene TRBV9; unclear D gene. Trimming shortened V by 0 bases and J by 2 bases, and 10 bases separated the two germline ends. The CDR3 has 15 residues. The germline CDR1 and CDR2 sequences are SGDLS and YYNGEE.

This clonotype has more than one count but fewer than ten. V usage is TRBV23-1 and J usage is TRBJ2-7, with 8 positions matching TRBD2. TRBV23-1 is an ORF, and what it does is uncertain. The junction had 8 bases not matched to a gene; V was cut back by 7 bases and J by 3 bases. The CDR3 sequence is 14 residues long. CDR3 in DNA: TGCGCCAGCAAGACCCCCGGGGGGGTCTACGAGCAGTACTTC. This sequence encodes CASKTPGGVYEQYF.

This chain connects TRBV12-3 or TRBV12-4 to TRBJ2-7; no clear D gene. CDR3 length: 15 amino acids. Trimming cost V 3 bases and J 0 bases, with 12 bases left between them. The CDR3 is CASSFESRSSYEQYF. DNA for the CDR3: TGTGCCAGCAGTTTTGAGAGCAGGAGCTCCTACGAGCAGTACTTC.

In this sample, this clonotype turned up a few times. The V and J genes are TRBV5-1 and TRBJ1-2, with 7 positions matching TRBD1. Losses at the gene ends were 4 bases for V and 3 bases for J; bases not matched to a gene: 9. The CDR3 spans 15 residues. From germline, CDR1 is SGHRS and CDR2 YFSETQ. This CDR3 is CASSQTGERDYGYTF. The CDR3 nucleotides are TGCGCCAGCAGCCAAACAGGGGAACGGGACTATGGCTACACCTTC. The full variable domain, in which reference TRBV5-1 and TRBJ1-2 provide the parts outside the CDR3, is KAGVTQTPRYLIKTRGQQVTLSCSPISGHRSVSWYQQTPGQGLQFLFEYFSETQRNKGNFPGRFSGRQFSNSRSEMNVSTLELGDSALYLCASSQTGERDYGYTFGSGTRLTVV.

The rearrangement links TRBV20-1 to TRBJ1-5; 12 bases line up with TRBD1. The CDR3 has 14 residues. CDR1 and CDR2 from the germline V gene are DFQATT and SNEGSKA (reference sequence). The V and J ends lost 3 bases and 7 bases, in that order; junction bases with no gene match: 4. The DNA for the CDR3 is TGCAGTGCTAGGGGCGGGACAGGGGGCCAGCCCCAGCATTTT. Translated: CSARGGTGGQPQHF.

This clonotype was seen repeatedly, ten times or more. The chain links TRBV20-1 to TRBJ2-2, with TRBD1 matching over 12 bases. V lost 6 bases and J lost 5; bases outside the gene matches: 7. Germline V gene data show CDR1 as DFQATT and CDR2 as SNEGSKA (reference sequence). CDR3 length equals 15 residues. CDR3 loop: CSALKGQGATGELFF. CDR3 sequence (DNA): TGCAGTGCCCTTAAGGGACAGGGGGCGACCGGGGAGCTGTTTTTT.

This clonotype was recorded at least ten times. V is TRBV29-1 and J is TRBJ1-4; weak D call: TRBD1 (6 bases). Germline V gene sequence: CDR1 SQVTM, CDR2 ANQGSEA. V was trimmed by 7 bases and J by 6 bases, leaving 15 bases between them. The CDR3 covers 13 residues. The CDR3 loop reads CSAGGLGDEKLFF. The CDR3 bases are TGCAGCGCCGGGGGCCTTGGGGATGAAAAACTGTTTTTT.

This clonotype was observed a few times. The J gene is TRBJ2-7, the V gene TRBV7-8; 9 nucleotides line up with TRBD2. V lost 1 base and J lost 7; bases outside the gene matches: 14. The CDR3 spans 17 residues. CDR1 and CDR2 from the germline V gene are SGHVS and FQNEAQ. CDR3 coding DNA: TGTGCCAGCAGCTTAGTTAGGGCGGGAGGGCCTTCGAGTGAGCAGTACTTC. It specifies CASSLVRAGGPSSEQYF.